The source of this T cell receptor (beta chain) is a study of Graves' ophthalmopathy and Graves' hyperthyroidism. This clonotype turned up a few times. After removal of 4 bases from V and 2 bases from J, the junction contained 8 bases not matched to a gene. Germline assignment: CDR1 ENHRY and CDR2 SYGVKD. The CDR3 extends over 15 amino acids. From RNA, the CDR3 regions of TCR beta chains were amplified and sequenced. Investigators did first-round RT-PCR with HTBI primers, then second-round multiplex PCR. TCRdb analysed the multiplex PCR reads with MiXCR anew, one entry per CDR3 protein. The sample shows approximately 1.2 million distinct CDR3 sequences, about 35% of them seen only once. Participants with hyperthyroidism, aged 18 to 65, were newly diagnosed with under 2 months' duration.

This TCR came from an adult man with Graves' hyperthyroidism. The chain couples TRBV10-3 to TRBJ2-7; 7 bases are shared with TRBD1. Sample: peripheral blood or thyroid tissue (not recorded which). This CDR3 reads CAISGRLGQTYEQYF. Here the CDR3 DNA reads TGTGCCATCAGTGGAAGACTGGGACAGACCTACGAGCAGTACTTC.